These T cell receptor beta chains were read from a single sample in a study of blood T cell repertoires in COVID-19. Some clones are missing from TCRdb's copy, which holds only in-frame ones; the method was immunoSEQ multiplex PCR. This sample has 55,000 to 80,000 clones, with approximately 82% found just once. The sequenced sample was peripheral blood. These receptors were collected from a human donor in a cohort sampled during active COVID-19. CDR3s include the opening cysteine and the closing phenylalanine or tryptophan. Each record gives: V gene, J gene, CDR3 protein.

v_call: TRBV5-1; j_call: TRBJ2-1; cdr3_aa: CASSLVSGRYNEQFF
v_call: TRBV7-3; j_call: TRBJ2-1; cdr3_aa: CASSAQTSGNVNEQFF
v_call: TRBV7-6; j_call: TRBJ2-7; cdr3_aa: CASSSRDTNEQYF
v_call: TRBV5-4; j_call: TRBJ2-6; cdr3_aa: CASSLRSSGANVLTF
v_call: TRBV5-1; j_call: TRBJ2-2; cdr3_aa: CASSLDTSGSGGGELFF
v_call: TRBV7-9; j_call: TRBJ2-7; cdr3_aa: CASSLSGGPYEQYF
v_call: TRBV19; j_call: TRBJ2-5; cdr3_aa: CASRGQGASIETQYF
v_call: TRBV24-1; j_call: TRBJ2-5; cdr3_aa: CATSEERGGWETQYF
v_call: TRBV5-5; j_call: TRBJ2-5; cdr3_aa: CASSFGETQYF
v_call: TRBV7-2; j_call: TRBJ2-3; cdr3_aa: CASSQGLAGFYTQYF
v_call: TRBV14; j_call: TRBJ2-1; cdr3_aa: CASSGWSSYNEQFF
v_call: TRBV5-1; j_call: TRBJ2-1; cdr3_aa: CASSLTSGRYNEQFF
v_call: TRBV10-3; j_call: TRBJ1-2; cdr3_aa: CAIRMGTGGYTF
v_call: TRBV5-6; j_call: TRBJ1-1; cdr3_aa: CASTLGGGGTEAFF
v_call: TRBV9; j_call: TRBJ2-7; cdr3_aa: CASSGGLVSYEQYF
v_call: TRBV27; j_call: TRBJ1-4; cdr3_aa: CASSLKAGGDEKLFF
v_call: TRBV4-1; j_call: TRBJ1-6; cdr3_aa: CASSHQPVGAPSEFTLHF
v_call: TRBV5-1; j_call: TRBJ1-2; cdr3_aa: CASSLDQGASEGYTF
v_call: TRBV18; j_call: TRBJ2-3; cdr3_aa: CASSPGLAGATDSDTQYF
v_call: TRBV7-2; j_call: TRBJ1-6; cdr3_aa: CASSVHSNSPLHF
v_call: TRBV5-1; j_call: TRBJ1-3; cdr3_aa: CASSSGQGPSGNTIYF
v_call: TRBV7-2; j_call: TRBJ2-3; cdr3_aa: CASSQRRGGTDTQYF
v_call: TRBV5-1; j_call: TRBJ1-1; cdr3_aa: CASSSDRLNTEAFF
v_call: TRBV5-1; j_call: TRBJ2-1; cdr3_aa: CASSHGGYNEQFF
v_call: TRBV5-5; j_call: TRBJ1-2; cdr3_aa: CASSLTGTGDYGYTF
v_call: TRBV7-9; j_call: TRBJ2-2; cdr3_aa: CASSRDIHSGELFF
v_call: TRBV9; j_call: TRBJ2-5; cdr3_aa: CASSVTGAGGEETQYF
v_call: TRBV18; j_call: TRBJ2-7; cdr3_aa: CASSPDSYEQYF
v_call: TRBV5-8; j_call: TRBJ1-6; cdr3_aa: CASSGTARNSPLHF